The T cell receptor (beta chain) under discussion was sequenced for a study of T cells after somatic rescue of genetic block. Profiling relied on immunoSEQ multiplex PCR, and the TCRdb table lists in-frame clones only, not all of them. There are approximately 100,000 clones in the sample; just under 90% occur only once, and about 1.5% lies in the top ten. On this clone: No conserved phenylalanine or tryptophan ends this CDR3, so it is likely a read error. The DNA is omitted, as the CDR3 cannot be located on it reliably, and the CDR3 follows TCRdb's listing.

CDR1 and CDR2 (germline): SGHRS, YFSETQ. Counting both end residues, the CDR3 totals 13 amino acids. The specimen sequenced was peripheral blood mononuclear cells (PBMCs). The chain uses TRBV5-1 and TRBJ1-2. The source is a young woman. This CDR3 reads CASSLAGPQGSTL.